This T cell receptor (beta chain) came from a study of patients and donors after allogeneic stem cell transplantation. The CDR3 spans 12 residues. Germline lookup yields CDR1 DFQATT and CDR2 SNEGSKA (reference sequence). Trimming removed 3 bases from V and 9 bases from J; junction bases left unmatched: 4. This clonotype appeared many times. One entry per CDR3 protein, called by TCRdb with MiXCR from the RT-PCR reads. This table holds around 240,000 distinct CDR3 sequences, roughly 15% found once. V usage is TRBV20-1 and J usage is TRBJ2-4; 8 bases map to TRBD2. This TCR was sampled from a human donor who was either an allogeneic HSCT recipient or a stem cell or donor lymphocyte infusion donor (not recorded which). It is not recorded whose cells these are; they may come from a transplant donor. Source material: blood, either unsorted or a sorted T cell fraction (not recorded which). The CDR3 here is CSARTSEAIQYF. DNA for the CDR3: TGCAGTGCTAGGACTAGCGAGGCCATTCAGTACTTC.